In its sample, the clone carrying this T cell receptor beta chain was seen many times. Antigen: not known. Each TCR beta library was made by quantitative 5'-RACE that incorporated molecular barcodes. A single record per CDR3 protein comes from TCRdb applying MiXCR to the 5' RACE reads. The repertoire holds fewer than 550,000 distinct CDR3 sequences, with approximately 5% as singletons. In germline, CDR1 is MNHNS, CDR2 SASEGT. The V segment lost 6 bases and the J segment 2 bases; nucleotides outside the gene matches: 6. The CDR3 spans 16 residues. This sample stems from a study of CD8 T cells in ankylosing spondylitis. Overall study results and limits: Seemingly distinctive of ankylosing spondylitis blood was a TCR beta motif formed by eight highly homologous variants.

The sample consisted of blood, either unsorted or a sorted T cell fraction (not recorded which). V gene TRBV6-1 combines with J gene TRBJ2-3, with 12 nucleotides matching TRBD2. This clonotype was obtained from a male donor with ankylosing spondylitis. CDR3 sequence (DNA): TGTGCCAGCAGACTAGGACTAGCGGGGTCCACAGATACGCAGTATTTT. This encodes CASRLGLAGSTDTQYF.